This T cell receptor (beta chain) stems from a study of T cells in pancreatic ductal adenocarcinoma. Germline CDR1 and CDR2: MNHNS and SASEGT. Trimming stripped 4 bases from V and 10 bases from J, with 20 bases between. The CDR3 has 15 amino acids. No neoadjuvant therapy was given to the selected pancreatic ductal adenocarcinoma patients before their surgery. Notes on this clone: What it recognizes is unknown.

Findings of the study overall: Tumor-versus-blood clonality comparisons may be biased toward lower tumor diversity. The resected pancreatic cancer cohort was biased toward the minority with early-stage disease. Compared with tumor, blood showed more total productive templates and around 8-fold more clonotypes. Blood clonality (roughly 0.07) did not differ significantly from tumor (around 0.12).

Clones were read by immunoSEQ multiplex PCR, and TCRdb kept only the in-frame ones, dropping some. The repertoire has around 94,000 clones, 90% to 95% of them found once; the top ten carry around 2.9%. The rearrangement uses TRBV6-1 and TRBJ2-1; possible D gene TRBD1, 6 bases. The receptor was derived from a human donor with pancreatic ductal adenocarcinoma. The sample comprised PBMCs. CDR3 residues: CASSGWGPAPDEQFF. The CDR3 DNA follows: TGTGCCAGCAGTGGGTGGGGGCCGGCACCCGACGAGCAGTTCTTC.